These T cell receptor beta chains were read from a single sample in a study of cytomegalovirus exposure and HLA in healthy donors. The table came from immunoSEQ multiplex PCR; TCRdb's copy has only in-frame clones and leaves some out. The sample has 100,000 to 150,000 clones. The sequencing input was PBMCs. Every receptor here comes from a middle-aged man in good health and CMV-seronegative. Each CDR3 is given with its conserved first and last residue. D genes are given only for firm matches.

d_gene	v_gene	j_gene	CDR3aa	CDR3nt
TRBD1	TRBV5-1	TRBJ1-4	CASSLDRGRVFF	TGCGCCAGCAGTTTGGACAGGGGGCGAGTGTTTTTT
.	TRBV2	TRBJ1-1	CASNTGRGEAFF	TGTGCCAGCAATACAGGGAGGGGTGAAGCTTTCTTT
TRBD2	TRBV28	TRBJ2-7	CASSLWTGGRQSYEQYF	TGTGCCAGCAGTTTGTGGACGGGGGGACGCCAATCCTACGAGCAGTACTTC
TRBD1	TRBV30	TRBJ1-2	CAFQGGNYGYTF	TGTGCCTTCCAAGGGGGCAACTATGGCTACACCTTC
.	TRBV5-8	TRBJ2-1	CASSLRRVVPDEQFF	TGTGCCAGCAGCTTGAGGCGGGTAGTTCCCGATGAGCAGTTCTTC
TRBD1	TRBV5-1	TRBJ2-3	CASSGWDSSTDTQYF	TGCGCCAGCAGCGGCTGGGACAGCTCCACAGATACGCAGTATTTT
.	TRBV7-9	TRBJ2-7	CASSSPTSPNYEQYF	TGTGCCAGCAGCTCCCCGACATCTCCGAACTACGAGCAGTACTTC
TRBD1	TRBV27	TRBJ1-1	CASSLGDRFGTEAFF	TGTGCCAGCAGTTTAGGGGACAGGTTTGGCACTGAAGCTTTCTTT
.	TRBV6-6	TRBJ2-5	CASSFREVKTQYF	TGTGCCAGCAGTTTCAGAGAGGTGAAGACCCAGTACTTC
TRBD2	TRBV6-6	TRBJ2-2	CASSSTSRRAGELFF	TGTGCCAGCAGTTCGACTAGCAGGAGAGCCGGGGAGCTGTTTTTT
TRBD1	TRBV27	TRBJ2-1	CASSSRDRVYNEQFF	TGTGCCAGCAGTTCCCGGGACAGGGTATACAATGAGCAGTTCTTC
TRBD2	TRBV20-1	TRBJ2-7	CSSEREYEQYF	TGCAGTTCCGAGCGGGAGTACGAGCAGTACTTC
TRBD1	TRBV4-1	TRBJ2-5	CASSHEGQGGETQYF	TGCGCCAGCAGCCACGAGGGACAGGGAGGAGAGACCCAGTACTTC
.	TRBV27	TRBJ2-7	CASSNWRDEQYF	TGTGCCAGCAGCAATTGGAGGGACGAGCAGTACTTC
.	TRBV5-1	TRBJ1-2	CASSLTTDINYGYTF	TGCGCCAGCAGCTTGACGACAGACATTAACTATGGCTACACCTTC
TRBD1	TRBV6-1	TRBJ1-1	CASISRGKTEAFF	TGTGCCAGCATCAGCAGGGGGAAGACTGAAGCTTTCTTT
TRBD1	TRBV11-3	TRBJ1-1	CASSSQPYFGQGTEAFF	TGTGCCAGCAGCTCCCAACCCTACTTCGGACAGGGCACTGAAGCTTTCTTT
TRBD1	TRBV28	TRBJ1-2	CASIYRGAGYYGYTF	TGTGCCAGCATTTACAGGGGCGCCGGGTACTATGGCTACACCTTC
TRBD1	TRBV29-1	TRBJ1-2	CSVSTGAYGYTF	TGCAGCGTATCGACAGGGGCCTATGGCTACACCTTC
TRBD1	TRBV28	TRBJ1-2	CASTIGQDYGYTF	TGTGCCAGCACCATAGGACAGGACTATGGCTACACCTTC
.	TRBV7-8	TRBJ2-2	CASSSRGGSVTGELFF	TGTGCCAGCAGCTCCAGGGGAGGGAGTGTAACCGGGGAGCTGTTTTTT
.	TRBV7-2	TRBJ1-2	CASSFSGASDYGYTF	TGTGCCAGCAGCTTCTCAGGGGCCTCAGACTATGGCTACACCTTC
.	TRBV29-1	TRBJ1-2	CSVVHVQIRHYGYTF	TGCAGCGTTGTTCATGTACAGATTCGGCACTATGGCTACACCTTC
TRBD1	TRBV2	TRBJ1-2	CASGRDRVGGYTF	TGTGCCAGCGGCCGGGACAGGGTCGGTGGCTACACCTTC
TRBD2	TRBV5-6	TRBJ2-3	CASNSGTEGTDTQYF	TGTGCCAGCAATAGCGGGACTGAAGGCACAGATACGCAGTATTTT
TRBD1	TRBV5-6	TRBJ1-5	CASSSTGTGGEQPQHF	TGTGCCAGCAGCTCCACCGGGACAGGGGGCGAACAGCCCCAGCATTTT
TRBD2	TRBV5-6	TRBJ2-3	CASSTSGRAQDTQYF	TGTGCCAGCAGCACCAGCGGGAGGGCCCAAGATACGCAGTATTTT
TRBD1	TRBV11-3	TRBJ2-3	CASSPWTGSTDTQYF	TGTGCCAGCAGCCCCTGGACAGGCAGCACAGATACGCAGTATTTT
TRBD1	TRBV2	TRBJ2-7	CASSRSQGVGEQYF	TGTGCCAGCAGCCGGAGCCAGGGGGTGGGCGAGCAGTACTTC
TRBD1	TRBV5-1	TRBJ1-3	CASSSGTGVGNTIYF	TGCGCCAGCAGCTCCGGGACAGGGGTTGGAAACACCATATATTTT
TRBD2	TRBV6-6	TRBJ2-7	CASSYPGGGPVEQYF	TGTGCCAGCAGTTACCCGGGGGGAGGGCCGGTCGAGCAGTACTTC